This T cell receptor beta chain came from a study of CD8+ T cells in alopecia areata. Trimming cost V 0 bases and J 0 bases, with 12 bases left between them. Germline CDR1 is ENHRY and CDR2 is SYGVKD. The CDR3 consists of 16 residues. Extraction and reverse transcription of RNA yielded cDNA as the sequencing template. Clones were read by immunoSEQ multiplex PCR, and TCRdb kept only the in-frame ones, dropping some. This table has tens of thousands of clones, about 60% appearing once. Alopecia areata patients gave lesional scalp punch biopsies and peripheral blood samples. The sequencing input was NKG2D-high CD8+ T cells sorted from blood. The V gene is TRBV10-3, the J gene TRBJ2-7, with D possibly TRBD2 on 6 matching bases. The clonotype was recovered from a human donor with alopecia areata. The CDR3 spells CAISESAAGSSYEQYF. The CDR3 DNA reads TGTGCCATCAGTGAGTCGGCGGCGGGAAGCTCCTACGAGCAGTACTTC.